One and the same sample provided the 17 T cell receptor beta chains below, sequenced in a study of cytomegalovirus exposure and HLA in healthy donors. Primers: 60 Vbeta forward and 13 Jbeta reverse. The method was immunoSEQ multiplex PCR; TCRdb's version includes in-frame clones alone and lacks a portion of them. Here the sample spans more than 80,000 clones, roughly 76% being singletons. Sequences were obtained from PBMCs. Every receptor here comes from a woman in her forties or fifties in good health and CMV-seropositive.

This rearrangement joins TRBV5-5 to TRBJ1-5; D not resolved. The CDR3 has 14 amino acids. V lost 0 bases and J lost 7, with 11 bases in between. Germline V gene data show CDR1 as SGHKS and CDR2 as YYEKEE (reference sequence). CDR3 residues: CASSLEGARQPQHF. The DNA for the CDR3 is TGTGCCAGCAGCTTGGAAGGAGCGAGGCAGCCCCAGCATTTT.

This clone came up a few times. This rearrangement joins TRBV19 to TRBJ1-2; TRBD1 agrees at 10 bases. The junction had 6 bases not matched to a gene; V was cut back by 10 bases and J by 4 bases. The germline V gene has CDR1 LNHDA and CDR2 SQIVND (reference sequence). There are 13 residues in the CDR3. The CDR3 bases are TGTGCCACCCGGGACAGGGGACTCTATGGCTACACCTTC. As protein: CATRDRGLYGYTF.

The CDR3 reads CASSIHGYYEQYF. CDR3 coding DNA: TGTGCCAGTAGCATCCACGGGTACTACGAGCAGTACTTC. This rearrangement joins TRBV19 to TRBJ2-7, with D uncertain. The CDR3 is made up of 13 amino acids. V shed 6 bases and J shed 3 bases, with 12 bases lying between them. Germline V gives CDR1 LNHDA, CDR2 SQIVND (reference sequence).

The J gene is TRBJ1-1, the V gene TRBV6-1; D gene unclear. The V and J ends lost 2 bases and 1 base respectively, with 8 bases between them. The CDR3 runs 14 residues. The germline V gene has CDR1 MNHNS and CDR2 SASEGT. DNA for the CDR3: TGTGCCAGCAGTGAAAGTAACGGGAACACTGAAGCTTTCTTT. It translates to CASSESNGNTEAFF.

This sequence joins TRBV30 and TRBJ1-1; 8 bases map to TRBD1. After removal of 7 bases from V and 10 bases from J, the junction contained 11 bases not matched to a gene. CDR1 and CDR2 (germline): GTSNPN, SVGIG (reference sequence). This CDR3 spans 12 amino acids. The CDR3 nucleotides read TGTGCCTTGCTCGGGACAGGCTGGCGAGCTTTCTTT. This gives the protein CALLGTGWRAFF.

This chain connects TRBV28 to TRBJ1-6, with 7 bases fitting TRBD1. The CDR3 sequence is 17 residues long. V was pared by 10 bases and J by 5 bases, with 17 bases of the junction left unmatched. Germline CDR1 is MDHEN and CDR2 is SYDVKM. The DNA of the CDR3 is TGTGCCACCCCGACTGGACAGGCCTCGGCAGATAATTCACCCCTCCACTTT. This encodes CATPTGQASADNSPLHF.

The genes are TRBV4-1 and TRBJ1-3, with a weak D call TRBD1 (5 bases). There are 17 residues in the CDR3. Deletions cut 1 base from V and 2 bases from J, with 15 bases between. Germline CDR1 is MGHRA and CDR2 is YSYEKL. The DNA of the CDR3 is TGCGCCAGCAGCCAAGGGAGGGGATTCTCCCCTGGAAACACCATATATTTT. Translated: CASSQGRGFSPGNTIYF.

V gene TRBV9 combines with J gene TRBJ2-1; 10 bases are a match to TRBD2. CDR3 length: 16 residues. Germline V gives CDR1 SGDLS, CDR2 YYNGEE. With V trimmed by 3 bases and J by 12 bases, 15 bases remained unmatched. The CDR3 nucleotides read TGTGCCAGCAGCGAAGTAGCGGGGGGCCCGTCATGGGGGCAGTTCTTC. Its translation: CASSEVAGGPSWGQFF. The whole variable domain, filled in from reference TRBV9 and TRBJ2-1, reads DSGVTQTPKHLITATGQRVTLRCSPRSGDLSVYWYQQSLDQGLQFLIQYYNGEERAKGNILERFSAQQFPDLHSELNLSSLELGDSALYFCASSEVAGGPSWGQFFGPGTRLTVL.

The CDR3 is CASSPSLGDREAFF. The CDR3 DNA sequence: TGTGCCAGCAGTCCATCTCTCGGGGACAGGGAAGCTTTCTTT. The chain employs TRBV28 and TRBJ1-1, with 8 bases aligning to TRBD1. This CDR3 contains 14 residues. Looked up from germline, CDR1 is MDHEN and CDR2 is SYDVKM. Germline trimming cut 5 bases from V and 8 bases from J; bases unmatched to any gene: 10.

The chain combines TRBV2 with TRBJ1-2; D unresolved. V was trimmed by 2 bases and J by 3 bases, leaving 13 bases between them. The length of the CDR3 is 15 residues. Looked up from germline, CDR1 is SNHLY and CDR2 is FYNNEI. CDR3 sequence: CASSESSWLDYGYTF. The CDR3, as DNA: TGTGCCAGCAGTGAAAGTAGCTGGCTGGACTATGGCTACACCTTC.

The V call is TRBV9, the J call TRBJ1-6, with D hard to call. The ends were cut back, 4 bases at V and 3 bases at J, with 14 bases in the middle. This CDR3 spans 16 amino acids. Germline values: CDR1 SGDLS, CDR2 YYNGEE. The DNA of the CDR3 is TGTGCCAGCAGCCGGGAAGCCTCCAGCTATAATTCACCCCTCCACTTT. This codes for CASSREASSYNSPLHF.

The V and J genes are TRBV11-3 and TRBJ2-2; D is unclear. CDR3 length: 13 amino acids. V was clipped by 4 bases and J by 6 bases, with 9 bases between them. The germline CDR1 and CDR2 sequences are SGHNT and YENEEA. The CDR3 here is CASSSVFPGELFF. DNA of the CDR3: TGTGCCAGCAGCTCAGTCTTTCCCGGGGAGCTGTTTTTT.

The V gene is TRBV15, the J gene TRBJ1-2; D possibly corresponds to TRBD1 (5 bases). The germline CDR1 and CDR2 sequences are LNHNV and YYDKDF (reference sequence). The CDR3 contains 15 residues. Trimming cost V 2 bases and J 8 bases, with 18 bases left between them. This chain's CDR3 is CATSRRTIAGYGYTF. The CDR3 DNA reads TGTGCCACCAGCAGAAGAACAATCGCAGGGTACGGCTACACCTTC.

The chain couples TRBV4-1 to TRBJ1-2; tentative D call: TRBD1 (5 bases). The germline V and J ends were trimmed by 3 bases and 8 bases, with 10 bases remaining between them. In germline, CDR1 is MGHRA, CDR2 YSYEKL. CDR3 length: 12 residues. CDR3 DNA sequence: TGCGCCAGCAGCCACCAGGGCCCAGGCTACACCTTC. It encodes CASSHQGPGYTF.

The chain is built from TRBV7-2 and TRBJ2-7, with a possible D match to TRBD2 (5 bases). Germline CDR1 SGHTA, CDR2 FQGNSA. V was cut by 1 base and J by 7 bases, with 8 bases left in between. CDR3 length: 12 amino acids. CDR3 sequence reads: CASSLGRGEQYF. In DNA form, the CDR3 reads TGTGCCAGCAGCTTAGGTCGGGGTGAGCAGTACTTC. The full variable domain, in which reference TRBV7-2 and TRBJ2-7 provide the parts outside the CDR3, is GAGVSQSPSNKVTEKGKDVELRCDPISGHTALYWYRQSLGQGLEFLIYFQGNSAPDKSGLPSDRFSAERTGGSVSTLTIQRTQQEDSAVYLCASSLGRGEQYFGPGTRLTVT.

This clone was observed a few times. The V call is TRBV6-1, the J call TRBJ2-5; possibly TRBD1 for D (6 bases). Germline lookup yields CDR1 MNHNS and CDR2 SASEGT. CDR3 length: 13 residues. Trimming cost V 7 bases and J 4 bases, with 13 bases left between them. The CDR3 DNA is TGTGCCAGCACTCCTGCAGGGGCAGAGACCCAGTACTTC. Amino acids: CASTPAGAETQYF.

This chain uses TRBV28 with TRBJ2-7, with 11 bases matching TRBD1. The trim removed 4 bases at V and 6 bases at J, leaving 2 bases unmatched. This CDR3 contains 13 residues. Germline V CDR1 and CDR2: MDHEN, SYDVKM. CDR3 nucleotide sequence: TGTGCCAGCAGTTCGGGACAGGGGGGCGAGCAGTACTTC. It codes for CASSSGQGGEQYF.